These T cell receptor beta chains were read from a single sample in a study of OX40 agonist ivuxolimab in advanced cancers. Profiling relied on immunoSEQ multiplex PCR, and the TCRdb table lists in-frame clones only, not all of them. Here the sample spans some 77,000 clones, around 85% being singletons. The specimen comprised CD4+ or CD8+ T cells sorted from blood, sampled in a trial of the OX40 agonist ivuxolimab. The receptors were sampled from an adult with an advanced solid tumor such as melanoma, head and neck, liver or kidney cancer. CDR3s include the opening cysteine and the closing phenylalanine or tryptophan. Each record gives: D gene, J gene, V gene, clone size, CDR3 DNA, CDR3 protein. D genes are given only for firm matches. Some rows have no size entry. The others give once, few or many, or a class for an expanded clone.

d_gene: -
j_gene: TRBJ1-1
v_gene: TRBV30
abundance: -
CDR3nt: TGTGCCTGGTATGAGGGGGGAGTGAACACTGAAGCTTTCTTT
CDR3aa: CAWYEGGVNTEAFF

d_gene: -
j_gene: TRBJ2-6
v_gene: TRBV27
abundance: once
CDR3nt: TGTGCCAGCAGTGCACGAACCTCTGGGGCCAACGTCCTGACTTTC
CDR3aa: CASSARTSGANVLTF

d_gene: -
j_gene: TRBJ1-2
v_gene: TRBV6-5
abundance: -
CDR3nt: TGTGCCAGCAGTCCATTTGGGGACGGCTACACCTTC
CDR3aa: CASSPFGDGYTF

d_gene: -
j_gene: TRBJ1-2
v_gene: TRBV4-2
abundance: -
CDR3nt: TGTGCCAGCAGCCAAGCCGACGGCTATGGCTACACCTTC
CDR3aa: CASSQADGYGYTF

d_gene: -
j_gene: TRBJ1-1
v_gene: TRBV5-1
abundance: -
CDR3nt: TGCGCCAGCAGCCCCGGGGGGGCTATGAACACTGAAGCTTTCTTT
CDR3aa: CASSPGGAMNTEAFF

d_gene: TRBD2
j_gene: TRBJ2-7
v_gene: TRBV10-3
abundance: once
CDR3nt: TGTGCCATCAGTGGGGGGGGGAGCGGGAGCAAATCCTACGAGCAGTACTTC
CDR3aa: CAISGGGSGSKSYEQYF

d_gene: -
j_gene: TRBJ1-2
v_gene: TRBV29-1
abundance: -
CDR3nt: TGCAGCGTTGAAGTGGACAGCTATGGCTACACCTTC
CDR3aa: CSVEVDSYGYTF

d_gene: -
j_gene: TRBJ1-3
v_gene: TRBV30
abundance: once
CDR3nt: TGTGCCTGGAGTCAGGACACTCCTGGAAACACCATATATTTT
CDR3aa: CAWSQDTPGNTIYF

d_gene: -
j_gene: TRBJ2-3
v_gene: TRBV2
abundance: -
CDR3nt: TGTGCCAGCAGTGAAGAGGGGGTAGGTGGCACAGATACGCAGTATTTT
CDR3aa: CASSEEGVGGTDTQYF

d_gene: -
j_gene: TRBJ2-5
v_gene: TRBV29-1
abundance: -
CDR3nt: TGCAGCGTTAAGCCCCAAGAGACCCAGTACTTC
CDR3aa: CSVKPQETQYF

d_gene: -
j_gene: TRBJ2-5
v_gene: TRBV7-6
abundance: once
CDR3nt: TGTGCCAGCAGCCCCGGGACCATAGGGACCCAGTACTTC
CDR3aa: CASSPGTIGTQYF

d_gene: -
j_gene: TRBJ2-3
v_gene: TRBV10-2
abundance: -
CDR3nt: TGCGCCAGCAGCGGGATAGATACGCAGTATTTT
CDR3aa: CASSGIDTQYF

d_gene: TRBD1
j_gene: TRBJ2-4
v_gene: TRBV5-1
abundance: -
CDR3nt: TGCGCCAGCAGCTGGACAGGATTAAACATTCAGTACTTC
CDR3aa: CASSWTGLNIQYF

d_gene: -
j_gene: TRBJ1-5
v_gene: TRBV2
abundance: -
CDR3nt: TGTGCCAGCAGTGAAGCTTACGCGAATAGCAATCAGCCCCAGCATTTT
CDR3aa: CASSEAYANSNQPQHF

d_gene: TRBD1
j_gene: TRBJ2-4
v_gene: TRBV11-3
abundance: -
CDR3nt: TGTGCCAGCAGCTTAGATCAGGGGGACATTCAGTACTTC
CDR3aa: CASSLDQGDIQYF

d_gene: -
j_gene: TRBJ2-1
v_gene: TRBV7-6
abundance: -
CDR3nt: TGTGCCAGCAGCTTAGGTCCTAGCGCCCGGGGAAATGAGCAGTTCTTC
CDR3aa: CASSLGPSARGNEQFF

d_gene: -
j_gene: TRBJ1-4
v_gene: TRBV19
abundance: -
CDR3nt: TGTGCCAGTACCCAGCGGGGGAAAGGTTGGGAAAAACTGTTTTTT
CDR3aa: CASTQRGKGWEKLFF

d_gene: -
j_gene: TRBJ1-3
v_gene: TRBV7-2
abundance: -
CDR3nt: TGTGCCAGCAGACAGGGCTCTGGAAACACCATATATTTT
CDR3aa: CASRQGSGNTIYF

d_gene: -
j_gene: TRBJ2-1
v_gene: TRBV10-3
abundance: -
CDR3nt: TGTGCCATCAGTGAAGCTAGTGAGCAGTTCTTC
CDR3aa: CAISEASEQFF

d_gene: TRBD1
j_gene: TRBJ1-5
v_gene: TRBV7-9
abundance: -
CDR3nt: TGTGCCAGCACCCCGACAGGGACCGATCAGCCCCAGCATTTT
CDR3aa: CASTPTGTDQPQHF

d_gene: -
j_gene: TRBJ1-4
v_gene: TRBV2
abundance: -
CDR3nt: TGTGCCAGCAGCACCGGGACAAGGGTTGAAAAACTGTTTTTT
CDR3aa: CASSTGTRVEKLFF

d_gene: TRBD1
j_gene: TRBJ2-7
v_gene: TRBV19
abundance: -
CDR3nt: TGTGCCAGTAGTAGGCGGGGACAGGAGCCCTACGAGCAGTACTTC
CDR3aa: CASSRRGQEPYEQYF

d_gene: -
j_gene: TRBJ1-1
v_gene: TRBV13
abundance: -
CDR3nt: TGTGCCAGCAGCTTTAACCCGGGAAAAGGTTCTGAAGCTTTCTTT
CDR3aa: CASSFNPGKGSEAFF

d_gene: -
j_gene: TRBJ1-2
v_gene: TRBV10-3
abundance: -
CDR3nt: TGTGCCATCAGTGAGGGGGTAGGAAATGGCTACACCTTC
CDR3aa: CAISEGVGNGYTF

d_gene: -
j_gene: TRBJ2-1
v_gene: TRBV7-9
abundance: -
CDR3nt: TGTGCCAGCAGCTTAAACAGCGGCCTCTCGCATGAGCAGTTCTTC
CDR3aa: CASSLNSGLSHEQFF

d_gene: -
j_gene: TRBJ1-1
v_gene: TRBV6-4
abundance: -
CDR3nt: TGTGCCACCTGGGTAGGGAACACTGAAGCTTTCTTT
CDR3aa: CATWVGNTEAFF

d_gene: TRBD2
j_gene: TRBJ2-6
v_gene: TRBV27
abundance: -
CDR3nt: TGTGCCAGCCGACTAGCGGGGAGCTCTGGGGCCAACGTCCTGACTTTC
CDR3aa: CASRLAGSSGANVLTF

d_gene: -
j_gene: TRBJ1-1
v_gene: TRBV5-1
abundance: -
CDR3nt: TGCGCCAGCAGCTTGGGGCCAGGGAACACTGAAGCTTTCTTT
CDR3aa: CASSLGPGNTEAFF

d_gene: -
j_gene: TRBJ2-2
v_gene: TRBV9
abundance: -
CDR3nt: TGTGCCAGCAGCCCCCGTTTGACAGCGACGAACACCGGGGAGCTGTTTTTT
CDR3aa: CASSPRLTATNTGELFF

d_gene: -
j_gene: TRBJ2-1
v_gene: TRBV11-1
abundance: -
CDR3nt: TGTGCCAGCAGCTTAGATGGCAATGAGCAGTTCTTC
CDR3aa: CASSLDGNEQFF

d_gene: TRBD1
j_gene: TRBJ1-6
v_gene: TRBV27
abundance: -
CDR3nt: TGTGCCAGCAGCCTGGCCCCGGGACAGGGCGTTTTCTATAATTCACTCCTCCACTTT
CDR3aa: CASSLAPGQGVFYNSLLHF

d_gene: -
j_gene: TRBJ1-1
v_gene: TRBV5-1
abundance: -
CDR3nt: TGCGCCAGCAGCTGGACCGTGCAGAGTAACCGCATGAACACTGAAGCTTTCTTT
CDR3aa: CASSWTVQSNRMNTEAFF

d_gene: -
j_gene: TRBJ1-4
v_gene: TRBV6-1
abundance: -
CDR3nt: TGTGCCAGCAGTCTAGGGACTTCGGAAGACGAAAAACTGTTTTTT
CDR3aa: CASSLGTSEDEKLFF

d_gene: TRBD1
j_gene: TRBJ2-3
v_gene: TRBV11-1
abundance: -
CDR3nt: TGTGCCAGCAGCTGGGACAGGGGTACAGATACGCAGTATTTT
CDR3aa: CASSWDRGTDTQYF

d_gene: TRBD1
j_gene: TRBJ1-1
v_gene: TRBV9
abundance: -
CDR3nt: TGTGCCAGCAGCCCCGCGGCCGGACAGGGACGCACTGAAGCTTTCTTT
CDR3aa: CASSPAAGQGRTEAFF

d_gene: -
j_gene: TRBJ1-4
v_gene: TRBV15
abundance: -
CDR3nt: TGTGCCACCAGCAGAGTCTCAAAGGTCGGAGAACTGATTTTT
CDR3aa: CATSRVSKVGELIF

d_gene: -
j_gene: TRBJ2-2
v_gene: TRBV10-1
abundance: -
CDR3nt: TGCGCCAGCAGCGTACAGCCGAACACCGGGGAGCTGTTTTTT
CDR3aa: CASSVQPNTGELFF

d_gene: TRBD2
j_gene: TRBJ2-1
v_gene: TRBV6-4
abundance: -
CDR3nt: TGTGCCAGGACTAGCGCGCTCTACAATGAGCAGTTCTTC
CDR3aa: CARTSALYNEQFF

d_gene: -
j_gene: TRBJ1-5
v_gene: TRBV28
abundance: -
CDR3nt: TGTGCCAGTAAGACGTGGACGGCGAATCAGCCCCAGCATTTT
CDR3aa: CASKTWTANQPQHF

d_gene: -
j_gene: TRBJ1-1
v_gene: TRBV7-2
abundance: -
CDR3nt: TGTGCCAGCAGCTTAGGAGGCTTGAACACTGAAGCTTTCTTT
CDR3aa: CASSLGGLNTEAFF

d_gene: -
j_gene: TRBJ2-7
v_gene: TRBV6-5
abundance: once
CDR3nt: TGTGCCAGCAGTTACGGCAGGTGGGTCTCTTACGAGCAGTACTTC
CDR3aa: CASSYGRWVSYEQYF

d_gene: TRBD1
j_gene: TRBJ2-7
v_gene: TRBV5-1
abundance: -
CDR3nt: TGCGCCAGCAGCTTAGGGACAGGGGTTGTCGACGAGCAGTACTTC
CDR3aa: CASSLGTGVVDEQYF

d_gene: -
j_gene: TRBJ1-1
v_gene: TRBV5-1
abundance: -
CDR3nt: TGCGCCAGCAGCGTCCGGAGGGGATGGGGGGCAAGTGGGAACACTGAAGCTTTCTTT
CDR3aa: CASSVRRGWGASGNTEAFF

d_gene: -
j_gene: TRBJ2-7
v_gene: TRBV6-6
abundance: -
CDR3nt: TGTGCCAGCAGGGGGGGGCCCTACGAGCAGTACTTC
CDR3aa: CASRGGPYEQYF

d_gene: -
j_gene: TRBJ2-5
v_gene: TRBV10-2
abundance: few
CDR3nt: TGCGCCAGCAGTGAGTCGAATACCGGGTCCCAGCAAGAGACCCAGTACTTC
CDR3aa: CASSESNTGSQQETQYF

d_gene: TRBD2
j_gene: TRBJ2-6
v_gene: TRBV28
abundance: -
CDR3nt: TGTGCCAGCAGTTTAATTGCAGGGAGGGGATCTGGGGCCAACGTCCTGACTTTC
CDR3aa: CASSLIAGRGSGANVLTF

d_gene: TRBD2
j_gene: TRBJ2-1
v_gene: TRBV5-1
abundance: -
CDR3nt: TGCGCCAGCAGCTTGGCGGCGTGGACTAGCGGGGGGCGACTCTCCCTAGATGAGCAGTTCTTC
CDR3aa: CASSLAAWTSGGRLSLDEQFF

d_gene: -
j_gene: TRBJ1-6
v_gene: TRBV27
abundance: few
CDR3nt: TGTGCCAGCAGTCCCCGACAGCATAATTCACCCCTCCACTTT
CDR3aa: CASSPRQHNSPLHF

d_gene: TRBD1
j_gene: TRBJ2-2
v_gene: TRBV5-1
abundance: -
CDR3nt: TGCGCCAGCAGCTATGGGACAGGGTGGACCGGGGAGCTGTTTTTT
CDR3aa: CASSYGTGWTGELFF

d_gene: -
j_gene: TRBJ2-7
v_gene: TRBV11-3
abundance: -
CDR3nt: TGTGCCAGCAGCTTCGACGCGAGCTCCTACGAGCAGTACTTC
CDR3aa: CASSFDASSYEQYF

d_gene: -
j_gene: TRBJ2-5
v_gene: TRBV4-1
abundance: few
CDR3nt: TGCGCCAGCAGGAGGGTAGACCAAGAGACCCAGTACTTC
CDR3aa: CASRRVDQETQYF

d_gene: TRBD2
j_gene: TRBJ2-7
v_gene: TRBV18
abundance: few
CDR3nt: TGTGCCAGCTCCTTGGGAGCGGGAGACGAGCAGTACTTC
CDR3aa: CASSLGAGDEQYF

d_gene: -
j_gene: TRBJ1-4
v_gene: TRBV11-1
abundance: once
CDR3nt: TGTGCCAGCAGCTTATCTCCAGGGGAAAAACTGTTTTTT
CDR3aa: CASSLSPGEKLFF